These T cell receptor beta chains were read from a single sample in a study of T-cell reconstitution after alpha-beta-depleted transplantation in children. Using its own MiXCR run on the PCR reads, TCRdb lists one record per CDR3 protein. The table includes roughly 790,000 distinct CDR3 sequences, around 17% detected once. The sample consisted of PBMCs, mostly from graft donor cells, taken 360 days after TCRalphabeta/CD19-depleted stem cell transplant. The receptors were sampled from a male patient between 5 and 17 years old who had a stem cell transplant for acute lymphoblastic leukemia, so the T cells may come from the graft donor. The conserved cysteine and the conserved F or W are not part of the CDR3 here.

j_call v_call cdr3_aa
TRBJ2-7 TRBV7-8 ASSLVEVTVGYYDEQY
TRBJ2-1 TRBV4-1 ASSQENRNEQF
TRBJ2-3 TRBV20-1 STDRSDTQY
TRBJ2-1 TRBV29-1 SVVTSGSMF
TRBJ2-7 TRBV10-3 AILGATYEQY
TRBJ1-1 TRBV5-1 ASRRTGTGGGNTEAF
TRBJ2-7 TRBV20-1 SARMWREGREQY
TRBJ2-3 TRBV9 ASSVTTTRYTDTQY
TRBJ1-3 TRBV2 ASNLLQGKGNTIY
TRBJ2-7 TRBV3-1 ASSQETTHYEQY
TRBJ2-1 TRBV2 ASNRDSGTNEQF
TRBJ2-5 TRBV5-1 ASSGRADQETQY
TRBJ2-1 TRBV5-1 ASSLTGGHKQF
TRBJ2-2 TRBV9 ASHGDLNTGELF
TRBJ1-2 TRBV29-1 SVVVGGYT
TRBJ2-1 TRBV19 ASSTQTADDEQF
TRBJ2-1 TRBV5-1 ASSFALAGNEQF
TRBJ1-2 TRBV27 ASSYFAADANYGYT
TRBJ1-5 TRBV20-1 SARSPNSNQPQH
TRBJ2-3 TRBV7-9 ASSFGLGGTDTQY
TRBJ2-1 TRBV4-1 ASSQDEGAAGGRGYNEQF
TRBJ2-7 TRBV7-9 ASSSDRYLYEQY
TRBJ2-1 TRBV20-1 SARERGHNEQF
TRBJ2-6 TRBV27 ASSIHNSGANVLT
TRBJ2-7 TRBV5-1 ASSLLAGGAYEQY
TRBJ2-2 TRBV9 ASHRDYTGELF
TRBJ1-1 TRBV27 ASGARTGRPGGSTEAF
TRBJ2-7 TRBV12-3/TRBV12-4 ASSLIWDAADEQY
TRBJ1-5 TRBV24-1 ATVPGQTNGSNQPQH
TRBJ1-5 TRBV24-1 ATSDRTGEGLNQPQH
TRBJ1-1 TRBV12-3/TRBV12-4 ASSLADRDTEAF
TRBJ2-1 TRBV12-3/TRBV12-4 ASSLNALGTPYNEQF
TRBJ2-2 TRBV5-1 ASSWPGAPRYQSTGELF
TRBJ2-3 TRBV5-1 ASSSPSLGDTQY
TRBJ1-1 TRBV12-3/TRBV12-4 ASSPGSSNTEAF
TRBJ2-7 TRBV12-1 ASSRPGTGNEQY
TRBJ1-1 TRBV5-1 ASSFDRVVFPYTEAF
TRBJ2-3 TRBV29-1 SVDSPDENTDTQY
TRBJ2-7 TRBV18 ASSIGQGESYEQY
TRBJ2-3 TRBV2 AREGAGDWDTQY
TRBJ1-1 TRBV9 ASSDLSTVLNTEAF
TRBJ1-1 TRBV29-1 SVDGTGVALPNTEAF
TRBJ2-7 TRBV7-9 ASSLVVLAGGTEQY
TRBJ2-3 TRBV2 ASKRLKDAGTDTQY
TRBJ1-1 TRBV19 ASSSTRRDVGREAF
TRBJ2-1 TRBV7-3 ASSPTLLAGGYNEQF
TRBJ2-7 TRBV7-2 ASSPEGGLSEQY
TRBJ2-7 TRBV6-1 ASSPDRGLGYEQY
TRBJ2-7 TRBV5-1 ASRASRVTGYEQY
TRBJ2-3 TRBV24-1 ATSDLGLGYTQY
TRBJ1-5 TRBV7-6 ASSLEAGGKQPQH
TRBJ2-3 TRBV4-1 ASSQTARTDTQY
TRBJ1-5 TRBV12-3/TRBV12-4 ASSTDRYQPQH